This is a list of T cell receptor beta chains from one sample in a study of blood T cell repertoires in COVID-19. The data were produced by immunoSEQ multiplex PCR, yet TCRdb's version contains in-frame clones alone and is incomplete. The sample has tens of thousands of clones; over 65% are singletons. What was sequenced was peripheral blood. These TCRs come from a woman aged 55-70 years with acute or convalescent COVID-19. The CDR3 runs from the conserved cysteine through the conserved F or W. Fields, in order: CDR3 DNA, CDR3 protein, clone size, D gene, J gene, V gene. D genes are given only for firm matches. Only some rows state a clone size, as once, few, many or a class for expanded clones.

DNA: TGTGCCAGTAGTATAGTAGGCGGGAACACTGAAGCTTTCTTT
CDR3: CASSIVGGNTEAFF
size: -
D: -
J: TRBJ1-1
V: TRBV19

DNA: TGTGCCTGGAGTTCCCAGGGTGGTGGGGCTGAAGCTTTCTTT
CDR3: CAWSSQGGGAEAFF
size: once
D: -
J: TRBJ1-1
V: TRBV30

DNA: TGTGCCAGCAGCCAAGACGTACTAGCGGGGTTCTACGAGCAGTACTTC
CDR3: CASSQDVLAGFYEQYF
size: -
D: TRBD2
J: TRBJ2-7
V: TRBV3-1/TRBV3-2

DNA: TGTGCCAGCAGTCACTCTAGCGGGGCGAACAATGAGCAGTTCTTC
CDR3: CASSHSSGANNEQFF
size: -
D: TRBD2
J: TRBJ2-1
V: TRBV28

DNA: TGCAGTGCTAGTTCTAGCGGGAGAGAGACCCAGTACTTC
CDR3: CSASSSGRETQYF
size: -
D: TRBD2
J: TRBJ2-5
V: TRBV20-1

DNA: TGTGCCTGCCCCCCGGGACAGGGGAACACCGGGGAGCTGTTTTTT
CDR3: CACPPGQGNTGELFF
size: -
D: TRBD1
J: TRBJ2-2
V: TRBV30

DNA: TGTGCCAGCTCACCAGACAGGGAAAAACTGTTTTTT
CDR3: CASSPDREKLFF
size: -
D: -
J: TRBJ1-4
V: TRBV18

DNA: TGTGCCAGCAGTATTACAGGGGGTATGGGTGGCTACACCTTC
CDR3: CASSITGGMGGYTF
size: -
D: TRBD1
J: TRBJ1-2
V: TRBV2

DNA: TGTGCCAGCAGCTCCCTGGCAGGGCCCGGAGAGGGCTACACCTTC
CDR3: CASSSLAGPGEGYTF
size: -
D: -
J: TRBJ1-2
V: TRBV28

DNA: TGTGCCAGCAGCCCAGGGACAGGGACGAACACTGAAGCTTTCTTT
CDR3: CASSPGTGTNTEAFF
size: once
D: TRBD1
J: TRBJ1-1
V: TRBV5-5

DNA: TGTGCCAGGCAAAGAGACGGGAGGAACACCGGGGAGCTGTTTTTT
CDR3: CARQRDGRNTGELFF
size: -
D: -
J: TRBJ2-2
V: TRBV2

DNA: TGCGCCAGCAGCCAAGAGGCAGGTGGGTCCGAAGCTTTCTTT
CDR3: CASSQEAGGSEAFF
size: -
D: -
J: TRBJ1-1
V: TRBV4-1

DNA: TGTGCCTGGACCCACGTGGGGAGGGGAAACTACGAGCAGTACTTC
CDR3: CAWTHVGRGNYEQYF
size: -
D: TRBD2
J: TRBJ2-7
V: TRBV30

DNA: TGTGCCAGCAGCGTGTCTGGGGGCAGAAGTGAAAAACTGTTTTTT
CDR3: CASSVSGGRSEKLFF
size: -
D: -
J: TRBJ1-4
V: TRBV9

DNA: TGTGCCAGCAGTTACGACAGGAGGTATGGCTACACCTTC
CDR3: CASSYDRRYGYTF
size: -
D: -
J: TRBJ1-2
V: TRBV6-5

DNA: TGTGCCACCAGCGGGACTAGCGGATTCCAAGAGACCCAGTACTTC
CDR3: CATSGTSGFQETQYF
size: -
D: TRBD2
J: TRBJ2-5
V: TRBV24-1

DNA: TGTGCCAGCAGCCGCCAGGGGGGACCATACGAGCAGTACTTC
CDR3: CASSRQGGPYEQYF
size: -
D: -
J: TRBJ2-7
V: TRBV3-1/TRBV3-2

DNA: TGTGCCAGCAGTCTACTAGCGACCTCTACGGGGGCGGGGACCCAGTACTTC
CDR3: CASSLLATSTGAGTQYF
size: few
D: -
J: TRBJ2-5
V: TRBV28

DNA: TGTGCCAGCAGTGCCTGGGGGACAGGGCCCTACGAGCAGTACTTC
CDR3: CASSAWGTGPYEQYF
size: -
D: TRBD1
J: TRBJ2-7
V: TRBV2

DNA: TGTGCCAGCAGTTTATTGGGCAGCACAGATACGCAGTATTTT
CDR3: CASSLLGSTDTQYF
size: -
D: -
J: TRBJ2-3
V: TRBV28

DNA: TGTGCCAGCAGCCTTCTAGCGGGATCAGCCTACGAGCAGTACTTC
CDR3: CASSLLAGSAYEQYF
size: -
D: TRBD2
J: TRBJ2-7
V: TRBV28

DNA: TGTGCCAGCAGCGTAGACCCCACTTTTTACAATGAGCAGTTCTTC
CDR3: CASSVDPTFYNEQFF
size: -
D: -
J: TRBJ2-1
V: TRBV9

DNA: TGCGCCAGCAGTGGGGCTTTGAACACTGAAGCTTTCTTT
CDR3: CASSGALNTEAFF
size: once
D: -
J: TRBJ1-1
V: TRBV5-1

DNA: TGTGCCAGCAGTTTACCCCCGGGACAGGGTGTGAGCAATCAGCCCCAGCATTTT
CDR3: CASSLPPGQGVSNQPQHF
size: -
D: TRBD1
J: TRBJ1-5
V: TRBV28

DNA: TGTGCCAGCTCAGAAAGACAGGGGTCTCAGCCCCAGCATTTT
CDR3: CASSERQGSQPQHF
size: -
D: TRBD1
J: TRBJ1-5
V: TRBV18

DNA: TGCAGTGCTAGTTCCGAGCGGGAGGCTTGGGGTGAGCAGTTCTTC
CDR3: CSASSEREAWGEQFF
size: -
D: TRBD2
J: TRBJ2-1
V: TRBV20-1

DNA: TGTGCCACCAAAACAGGGTTTAATTCACCCCTCCACTTT
CDR3: CATKTGFNSPLHF
size: -
D: -
J: TRBJ1-6
V: TRBV28

DNA: TGCGCCAGCAGCTTGAAGCAGGGTCTGTATTCGAACACTGAAGCTTTCTTT
CDR3: CASSLKQGLYSNTEAFF
size: -
D: -
J: TRBJ1-1
V: TRBV5-1

DNA: TGTGCCAGCAGTTCCAGGGGGCCCGTGGGGTATCAGCCCCAGCATTTT
CDR3: CASSSRGPVGYQPQHF
size: -
D: TRBD1
J: TRBJ1-5
V: TRBV2

DNA: TGCGCCAGCAGCTCAGATGGACAGGGGGTCTATAATTCACCCCTCCACTTT
CDR3: CASSSDGQGVYNSPLHF
size: -
D: TRBD1
J: TRBJ1-6
V: TRBV5-1

DNA: TGTGCCAGCAGCCGACAGGGGGGCTATGGCTACACCTTC
CDR3: CASSRQGGYGYTF
size: -
D: TRBD1
J: TRBJ1-2
V: TRBV18

DNA: TGTGCTAGTGCCCAGGGCTACACTGAAGCTTTCTTT
CDR3: CASAQGYTEAFF
size: -
D: -
J: TRBJ1-1
V: TRBV12-5

DNA: TGTGCCAGCAGGTACCTCGGGACAGATAATTCACCCCTCCACTTT
CDR3: CASRYLGTDNSPLHF
size: -
D: TRBD1
J: TRBJ1-6
V: TRBV2

DNA: TGTGCCAGCAGTGAACTCGGGGAGCTGTTTTTT
CDR3: CASSELGELFF
size: -
D: -
J: TRBJ2-2
V: TRBV25-1

DNA: TGTGCCAGCTCACCACCAACTAACTCTGGAAACACCATATATTTT
CDR3: CASSPPTNSGNTIYF
size: -
D: -
J: TRBJ1-3
V: TRBV18

DNA: TGTGCCTCCAGCTCAGGGTTGAGGAATGGCTACACCTTC
CDR3: CASSSGLRNGYTF
size: few
D: -
J: TRBJ1-2
V: TRBV10-3

DNA: TGTGCCAGCAGTTACCGGGACAGGGACAATGAGCAGTTCTTC
CDR3: CASSYRDRDNEQFF
size: -
D: TRBD1
J: TRBJ2-1
V: TRBV2

DNA: TGCGCCAGCAGCATCAGGGGGTGGAACACTGAAGCTTTCTTT
CDR3: CASSIRGWNTEAFF
size: -
D: TRBD1
J: TRBJ1-1
V: TRBV5-1

DNA: TGCGCCAGCAGCCAAGTGGGGGCGGGAGAGACCCAGTACTTC
CDR3: CASSQVGAGETQYF
size: -
D: -
J: TRBJ2-5
V: TRBV4-1